Each of the 15 T cell receptor beta chains below was sequenced from the same sample in a study of early stage breast cancer tumors (dated by TCRdb to between 2016 and 2019). The library came from the immunoSEQ multiplex PCR assay. Not all clones reach the TCRdb copy of this immuneACCESS table, which keeps in-frame sequences only. Checked studies attribute under half of the gap to unresolved V genes and leave the rest unexplained. Within this sample are approximately 14,000 clones, with approximately 84% of them counted one time only. 4% to 5.5% of the sample belongs to the ten largest clones. Source material: normal breast tissue next to the tumor. These receptors were obtained from a young adult with breast cancer.

CDR3 in DNA: TGTGCCAGCTCAACGGACAGGGAAAGTGAAAAACTGTTTTTT. Its translation: CASSTDRESEKLFF. This chain connects TRBV18 to TRBJ1-4; 8 bases align to TRBD1. This CDR3 spans 14 amino acids. Trimming removed 5 bases from V and 7 bases from J; junction bases left unmatched: 6. The V gene's germline CDR1 is KGHSH and CDR2 LQKENI.

This clone has a single count. The gene calls are TRBV6-5 and TRBJ2-7; the D gene is possibly TRBD2 (6 bases). Trimming left V 0 bases short and J 6 bases short, with 15 bases between. Germline V lookup: CDR1 MNHEY, CDR2 SVGAGI. CDR3 length: 15 amino acids. The CDR3 region has the DNA TGTGCCAGCAGTTACTCTTCCCTGGGGCGGGGCGAGCAGTACTTC. This gives the protein CASSYSSLGRGEQYF.

This CDR3 reads CASSSLLGRAETQYF. The CDR3, as DNA: TGTGCCAGCAGCTCCCTACTCGGGCGGGCGGAGACCCAGTACTTC. The rearrangement joins TRBV11-2 to TRBJ2-5, with a possible D match to TRBD2 (5 bases). The CDR3 is 15 residues long. Germline CDR1 SGHAT, CDR2 FQNNGV. Trimming shortened V by 4 bases and J by 5 bases, and 17 bases separated the two germline ends.

The chain couples TRBV10-3 to TRBJ2-5; 8 positions match TRBD2. V lost 6 bases to trimming and J lost 5 bases; unmatched junction nucleotides: 11. This CDR3 is 15 amino acids long. Germline CDR1 ENHRY, CDR2 SYGVKD. CDR3 nucleotides: TGTGCCATCAGGGGGGCGGTGCTAGCGGGTGAGACCCAGTACTTC. Protein sequence: CAIRGAVLAGETQYF.

In this sample, this clone turned up a few times. The chain employs TRBV6-7 and TRBJ1-1, with TRBD1 matching 7 bases. TRBV6-7 is an open reading frame, and its role is uncertain. V trimming: 5 bases; J trimming: 1 base; junction bases outside the gene matches: 7. This CDR3 has 15 amino acids. The CDR3 protein is CASSTWTGTNTEAFF. The CDR3 bases are TGTGCCAGCAGTACCTGGACAGGAACGAACACTGAAGCTTTCTTT.

The rearrangement joins TRBV27 to TRBJ2-2; 9 bases fit TRBD1. CDR1 is MNHEY and CDR2 is SMNVEV in the germline V gene (reference sequence). V was pared by 10 bases and J by 1 base, with 7 bases of the junction left unmatched. The CDR3 extends over 15 amino acids. CDR3 protein: CATYRGPMNTGELFF. CDR3 coding DNA: TGTGCCACCTACAGGGGGCCCATGAACACCGGGGAGCTGTTTTTT.

The gene calls are TRBV30 and TRBJ1-2, with a possible D match to TRBD1 (5 bases). This CDR3 has 15 residues. V lost 4 bases to trimming and J lost 3 bases, with 18 bases between them. Germline V gene data show CDR1 as GTSNPN and CDR2 as SVGIG (reference sequence). CDR3 sequence reads: CAWTLTGGVDYGYTF. CDR3 bases: TGTGCCTGGACCCTGACGGGGGGGGTAGACTATGGCTACACCTTC.

The chain has TRBV5-6 and TRBJ2-5; the D gene is possibly TRBD1 (7 bases). This CDR3 contains 15 residues. Germline V gene lookup returns CDR1 SGHDT and CDR2 YYEEEE. The V and J ends lost 3 bases and 5 bases respectively, with 17 bases between them. The DNA for the CDR3 is TGTGCCAGCAGCTGGTTAGCGGCAGGGGGGGAGACCCAGTACTTC. It translates to CASSWLAAGGETQYF.

The chain employs TRBV20-1 and TRBJ1-2; no clear D gene. V dropped 1 base and J dropped 6 bases, with 3 bases sitting between them. There are 10 residues in the CDR3. Germline loops: CDR1 DFQATT, CDR2 SNEGSKA (reference sequence). DNA of the CDR3: TGCAGTGCTAGAGTAGATGGCTACACCTTC. It encodes CSARVDGYTF.

This chain connects TRBV27 to TRBJ1-2; D is unresolved. Germline V CDR1 and CDR2: MNHEY, SMNVEV (reference sequence). This CDR3 region has 14 residues. V lost 0 bases, J lost 4 bases, and 9 bases lay in between. For the CDR3, the DNA is TGTGCCAGCAGTTTATCTCTGAGGTCCTATGGCTACACCTTC. Its protein product is CASSLSLRSYGYTF.

CDR3 sequence reads: CASRRQETQYF. As DNA, the CDR3 is TGTGCCAGCAGGCGGCAAGAGACCCAGTACTTC. This chain uses TRBV7-8 with TRBJ2-5; D call uncertain. The CDR3 sequence is 11 residues long. In germline, CDR1 is SGHVS, CDR2 FQNEAQ. Trimming left V 6 bases short and J 2 bases short, with 4 bases between. Full variable domain (remainder filled in from reference TRBV7-8 and TRBJ2-5): GAGVSQSPRYKVAKRGQDVALRCDPISGHVSLFWYQQALGQGPEFLTYFQNEAQLDKSGLPSDRFFAERPEGSVSTLKIQRTQQEDSAVYLCASRRQETQYFGPGTRLLVL.

This chain uses TRBV29-1 with TRBJ2-7; D remains ambiguous. Germline CDR1 reads SQVTM; CDR2 reads ANQGSEA. Trimming removed 3 bases from V and 4 bases from J, with 13 bases in between. CDR3 length: 13 amino acids. CDR3 coding DNA: TGCAGCGTTGAGTTGGTGGGTGGGTACGAGCAGTACTTC. Translation gives CSVELVGGYEQYF.

Written as DNA, the CDR3 is TGCGCCAGCAATTGGGGGAACACCGGGGAGCTGTTTTTT. This translates into CASNWGNTGELFF. The chain is built from TRBV5-1 and TRBJ2-2; D is undetermined. Germline-derived CDR1 and CDR2 are SGHRS and YFSETQ. The CDR3 loop spans 13 amino acids. V gave up 6 bases and J gave up 1 base, with 7 bases separating them.

The chain links TRBV7-6 to TRBJ1-1, with D possibly TRBD1 on 6 matching bases. Germline loops: CDR1 SGHVS, CDR2 FNYEAQ. V was cut by 5 bases and J by 1 base, with 17 bases left in between. This CDR3 region has 16 residues. The CDR3 nucleotides are TGTGCCAGCAGCCCTCTCCGGACAGAACCGAACACTGAAGCTTTCTTT. Translating it yields CASSPLRTEPNTEAFF.

This clone has only one observation. The V gene is TRBV11-2, the J gene TRBJ2-7; 9 bases agree with TRBD2. Trimming at V came to 1 base and at J to 2 bases, leaving 9 bases not matched to a gene. Germline values: CDR1 SGHAT, CDR2 FQNNGV. The CDR3 totals 17 residues. The CDR3: CASSLGRGAGGTYEQYF. DNA for the CDR3: TGTGCCAGCAGCTTAGGAAGGGGAGCGGGAGGTACCTACGAGCAGTACTTC.